The table lists the clone carrying this T cell receptor (beta chain) with many counts. Its antigen is unidentified. This sample is drawn from a study of beta chain features in type 1 diabetes. Broader study findings: The study found fewer insertions and more deletions at VDJ junctions in type 1 diabetes patients.

Every isolated RNA sample was fully reverse transcribed, so sequencing captured expressed TCRB transcripts. The assay was immunoSEQ multiplex PCR, and TCRdb's table has in-frame clones only and misses some. The sample includes about 130,000 clones, approximately 9.2% of them seen just once. Every donor provided one heparinised blood draw, which averaged about 120 mL. The purity of all sorted populations exceeded 95%. Per the germline V gene, CDR1 is KGHSY and CDR2 is FQNENV. The V and J ends lost 9 bases and 5 bases respectively, with 14 bases between them. CDR3 length equals 13 residues. The sequence was obtained from a man between 18 and 35 years old in good health. Sequencing input: central memory CD4+ T cells from blood. The rearrangement joins TRBV16 to TRBJ2-1; tentatively, D is TRBD2 (5 bases). As DNA, the CDR3 is TGTGCCAGTTCCGGGGAGAACCACAATGAGCAGTTCTTC. The encoded protein is CASSGENHNEQFF.